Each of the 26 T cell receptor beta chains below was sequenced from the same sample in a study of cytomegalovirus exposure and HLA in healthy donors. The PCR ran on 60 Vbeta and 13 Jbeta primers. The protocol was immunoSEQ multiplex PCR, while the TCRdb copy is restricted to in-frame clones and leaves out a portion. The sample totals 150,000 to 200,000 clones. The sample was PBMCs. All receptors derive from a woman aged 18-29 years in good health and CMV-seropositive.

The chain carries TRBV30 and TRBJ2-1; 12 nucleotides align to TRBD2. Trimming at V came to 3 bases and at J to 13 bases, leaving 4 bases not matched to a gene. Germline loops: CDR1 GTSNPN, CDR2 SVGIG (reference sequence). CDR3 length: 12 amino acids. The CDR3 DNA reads TGTGCCTGGAGGCTAGCGGGGGGGCCTCAGTTCTTC. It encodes CAWRLAGGPQFF.

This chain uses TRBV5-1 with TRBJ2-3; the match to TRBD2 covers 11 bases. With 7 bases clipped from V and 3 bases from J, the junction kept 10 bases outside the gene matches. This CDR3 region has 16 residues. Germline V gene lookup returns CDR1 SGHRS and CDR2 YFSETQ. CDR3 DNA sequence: TGCGCCAGCCGACCCTCGGGGACTAGCGGAACAGATACGCAGTATTTT. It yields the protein CASRPSGTSGTDTQYF.

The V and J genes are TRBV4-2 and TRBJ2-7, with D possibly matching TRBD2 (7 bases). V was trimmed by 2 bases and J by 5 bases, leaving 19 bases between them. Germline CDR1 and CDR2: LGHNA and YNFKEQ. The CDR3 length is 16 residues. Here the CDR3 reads CASSQHAMGGPDEQYF. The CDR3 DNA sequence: TGTGCCAGCAGCCAACACGCAATGGGGGGGCCAGACGAGCAGTACTTC.

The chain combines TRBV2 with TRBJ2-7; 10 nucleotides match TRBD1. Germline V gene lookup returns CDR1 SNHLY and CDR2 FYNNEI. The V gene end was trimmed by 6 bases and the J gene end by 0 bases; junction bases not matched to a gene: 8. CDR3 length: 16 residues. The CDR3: CASSPGTGELSYEQYF. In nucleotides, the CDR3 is TGTGCCAGCAGCCCCGGGACAGGGGAACTCTCCTACGAGCAGTACTTC.

The CDR3 nucleotides are TGTGCCAGCAGTTCTTGGAAGCGGGGGTCCCTATTTTTGAACACTGAAGCTTTCTTT. Translated: CASSSWKRGSLFLNTEAFF. The J gene is TRBJ1-1, the V gene TRBV7-9; possible D gene TRBD1, 5 bases. Germline V gene sequence: CDR1 SEHNR, CDR2 FQNEAQ (reference sequence). The CDR3 contains 19 residues. V was cut by 6 bases and J by 0 bases, with 26 bases left in between.

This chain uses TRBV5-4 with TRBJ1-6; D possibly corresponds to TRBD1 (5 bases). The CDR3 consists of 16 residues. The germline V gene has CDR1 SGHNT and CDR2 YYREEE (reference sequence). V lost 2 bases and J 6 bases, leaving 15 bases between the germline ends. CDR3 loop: CASSFGGARGNSPLHF. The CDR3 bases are TGTGCCAGCAGCTTCGGCGGGGCCCGGGGTAATTCACCCCTCCACTTT. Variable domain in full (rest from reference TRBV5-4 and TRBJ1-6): ETGVTQSPTHLIKTRGQQVTLRCSSQSGHNTVSWYQQALGQGPQFIFQYYREEENGRGNFPPRFSGLQFPNYSSELNVNALELDDSALYLCASSFGGARGNSPLHFGNGTRLTVT.

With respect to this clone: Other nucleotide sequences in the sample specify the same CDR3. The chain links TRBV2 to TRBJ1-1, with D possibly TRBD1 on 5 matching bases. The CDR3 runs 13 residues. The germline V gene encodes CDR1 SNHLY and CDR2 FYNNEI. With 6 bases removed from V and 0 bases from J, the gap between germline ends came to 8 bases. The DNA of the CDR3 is TGTGCCAGCAGCGGGACTGTGAACACTGAAGCTTTCTTT. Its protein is CASSGTVNTEAFF.

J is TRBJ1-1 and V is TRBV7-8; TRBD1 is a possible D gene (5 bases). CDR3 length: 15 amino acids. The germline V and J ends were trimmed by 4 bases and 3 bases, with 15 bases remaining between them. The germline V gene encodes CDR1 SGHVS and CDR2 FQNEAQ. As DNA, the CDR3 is TGTGCCAGCAGCTCGGCAGGGCTTACCCACACTGAAGCTTTCTTT. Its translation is CASSSAGLTHTEAFF.

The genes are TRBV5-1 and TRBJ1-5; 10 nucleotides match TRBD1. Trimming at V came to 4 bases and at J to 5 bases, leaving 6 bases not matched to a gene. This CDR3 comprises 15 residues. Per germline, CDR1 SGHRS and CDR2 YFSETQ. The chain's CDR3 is CASSITGTGDQPQHF. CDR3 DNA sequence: TGCGCCAGCAGCATTACCGGGACAGGGGATCAGCCCCAGCATTTT.

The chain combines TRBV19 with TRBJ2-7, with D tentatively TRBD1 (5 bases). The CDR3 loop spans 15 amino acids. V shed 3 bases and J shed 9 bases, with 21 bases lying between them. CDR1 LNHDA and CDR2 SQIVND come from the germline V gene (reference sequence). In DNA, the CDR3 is TGTGCCAGTAGTATGTGGCAGGGAAACGGAGTAGGGCAGTACTTC. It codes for CASSMWQGNGVGQYF.

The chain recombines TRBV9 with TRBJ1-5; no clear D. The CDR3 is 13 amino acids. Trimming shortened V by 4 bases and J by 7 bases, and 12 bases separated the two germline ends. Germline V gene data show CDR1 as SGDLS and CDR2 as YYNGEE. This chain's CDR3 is CASSSVPGQPQHF. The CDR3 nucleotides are TGTGCCAGCAGCTCCGTGCCGGGGCAGCCCCAGCATTTT.

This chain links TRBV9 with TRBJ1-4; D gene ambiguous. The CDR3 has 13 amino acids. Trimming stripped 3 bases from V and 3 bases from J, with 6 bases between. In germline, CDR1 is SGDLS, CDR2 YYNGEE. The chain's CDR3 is CASSEAPNEKLFF. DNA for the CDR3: TGTGCCAGCAGCGAAGCCCCTAATGAAAAACTGTTTTTT.

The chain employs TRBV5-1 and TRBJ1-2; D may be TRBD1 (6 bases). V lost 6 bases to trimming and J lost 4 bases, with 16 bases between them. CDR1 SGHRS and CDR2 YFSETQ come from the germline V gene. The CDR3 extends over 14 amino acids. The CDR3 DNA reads TGCGCCAGCACCGAGGATCAGGGGCCCTATGGCTACACCTTC. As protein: CASTEDQGPYGYTF. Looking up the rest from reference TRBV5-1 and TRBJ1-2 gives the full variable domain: KAGVTQTPRYLIKTRGQQVTLSCSPISGHRSVSWYQQTPGQGLQFLFEYFSETQRNKGNFPGRFSGRQFSNSRSEMNVSTLELGDSALYLCASTEDQGPYGYTFGSGTRLTVV.

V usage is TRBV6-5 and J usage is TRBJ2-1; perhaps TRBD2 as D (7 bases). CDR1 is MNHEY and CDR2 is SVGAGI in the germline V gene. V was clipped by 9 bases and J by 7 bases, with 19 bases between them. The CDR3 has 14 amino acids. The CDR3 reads CASARGGDLNEQFF. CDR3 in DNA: TGTGCCAGTGCCCGCGGGGGCGACTTGAATGAGCAGTTCTTC.

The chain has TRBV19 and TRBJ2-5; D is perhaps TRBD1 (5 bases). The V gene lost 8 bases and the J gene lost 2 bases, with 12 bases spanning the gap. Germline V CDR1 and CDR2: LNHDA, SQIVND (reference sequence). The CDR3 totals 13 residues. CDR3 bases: TGTGCCAGTGGTCAGAGGACACAAGAGACCCAGTACTTC. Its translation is CASGQRTQETQYF. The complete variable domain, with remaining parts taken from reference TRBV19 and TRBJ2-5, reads DGGITQSPKYLFRKEGQNVTLSCEQNLNHDAMYWYRQDPGQGLRLIYYSQIVNDFQKGDIAEGYSVSREKKESFPLTVTSAQKNPTAFYLCASGQRTQETQYFGPGTRLLVL.

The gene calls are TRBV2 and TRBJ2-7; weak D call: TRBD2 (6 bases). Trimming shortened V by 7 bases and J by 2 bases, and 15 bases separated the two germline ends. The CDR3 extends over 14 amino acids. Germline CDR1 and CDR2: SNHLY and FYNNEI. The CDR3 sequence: CASMEGAPTYEQYF. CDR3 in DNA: TGTGCCAGCATGGAGGGTGCACCAACCTACGAGCAGTACTTC.

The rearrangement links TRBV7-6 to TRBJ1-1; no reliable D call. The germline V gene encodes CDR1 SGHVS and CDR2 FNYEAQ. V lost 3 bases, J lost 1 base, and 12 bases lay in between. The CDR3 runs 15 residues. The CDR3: CASSFQSGGNTEAFF. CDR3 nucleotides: TGTGCCAGCAGCTTCCAAAGTGGAGGGAACACTGAAGCTTTCTTT.

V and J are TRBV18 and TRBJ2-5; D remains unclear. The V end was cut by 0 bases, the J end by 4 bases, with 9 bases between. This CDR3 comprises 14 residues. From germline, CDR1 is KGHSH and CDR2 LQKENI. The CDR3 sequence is CASSPPSRTETQYF. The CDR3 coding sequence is TGTGCCAGCTCACCACCGTCGCGAACAGAGACCCAGTACTTC.

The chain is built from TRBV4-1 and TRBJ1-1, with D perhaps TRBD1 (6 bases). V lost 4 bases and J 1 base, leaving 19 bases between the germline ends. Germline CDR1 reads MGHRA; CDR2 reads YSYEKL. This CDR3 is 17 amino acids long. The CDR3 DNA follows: TGCGCCAGCAGCCGAAATCGAGGGGGTCAGCGGAACACTGAAGCTTTCTTT. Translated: CASSRNRGGQRNTEAFF.

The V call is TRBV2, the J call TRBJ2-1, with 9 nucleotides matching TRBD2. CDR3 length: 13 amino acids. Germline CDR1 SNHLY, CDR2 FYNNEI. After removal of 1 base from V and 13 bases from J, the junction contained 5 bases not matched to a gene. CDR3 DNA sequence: TGTGCCAGCAGTGAAGAGGCGGGAGGGCCCCAGTTCTTC. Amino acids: CASSEEAGGPQFF.

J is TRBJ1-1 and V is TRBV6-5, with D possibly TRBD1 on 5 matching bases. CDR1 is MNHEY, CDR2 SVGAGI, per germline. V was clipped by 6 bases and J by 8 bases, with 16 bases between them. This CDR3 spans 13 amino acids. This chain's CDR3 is CASRGLGQGEAFF. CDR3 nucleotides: TGTGCCAGCAGGGGCTTGGGTCAGGGAGAAGCTTTCTTT.

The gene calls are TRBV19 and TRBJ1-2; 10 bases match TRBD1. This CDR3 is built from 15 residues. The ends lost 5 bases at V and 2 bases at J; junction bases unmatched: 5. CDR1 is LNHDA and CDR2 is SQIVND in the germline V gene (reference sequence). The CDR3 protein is CASSPRDRGNYGYTF. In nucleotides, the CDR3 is TGTGCCAGTAGTCCGAGGGACAGGGGAAACTATGGCTACACCTTC.

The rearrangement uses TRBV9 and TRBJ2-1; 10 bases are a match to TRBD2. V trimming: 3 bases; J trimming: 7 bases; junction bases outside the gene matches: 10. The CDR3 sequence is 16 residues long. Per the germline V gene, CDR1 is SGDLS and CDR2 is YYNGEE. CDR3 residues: CASSDPAGGPWNEQFF. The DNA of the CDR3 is TGTGCCAGCAGCGACCCAGCGGGAGGGCCCTGGAATGAGCAGTTCTTC.

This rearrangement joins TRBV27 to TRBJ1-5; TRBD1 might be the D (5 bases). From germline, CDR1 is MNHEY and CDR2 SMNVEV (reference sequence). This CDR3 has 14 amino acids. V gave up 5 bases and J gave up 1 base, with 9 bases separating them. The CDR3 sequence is CASSRRGSNQPQHF. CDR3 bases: TGTGCCAGCAGTAGGCGGGGGAGCAATCAGCCCCAGCATTTT.

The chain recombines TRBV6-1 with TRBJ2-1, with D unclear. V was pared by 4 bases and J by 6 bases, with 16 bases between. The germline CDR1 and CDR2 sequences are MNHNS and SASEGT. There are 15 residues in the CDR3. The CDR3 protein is CASSAQWLVVNEQFF. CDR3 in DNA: TGTGCCAGCAGTGCCCAGTGGCTAGTAGTCAATGAGCAGTTCTTC.

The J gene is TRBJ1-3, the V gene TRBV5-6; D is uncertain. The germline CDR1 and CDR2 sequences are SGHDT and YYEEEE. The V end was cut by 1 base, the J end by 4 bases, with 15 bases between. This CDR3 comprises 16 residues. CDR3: CASSLILEARGNTIYF. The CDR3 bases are TGTGCCAGCAGCTTGATCCTAGAGGCGAGGGGAAACACCATATATTTT.